This TCR beta chain was sequenced for a study of cytomegalovirus exposure and HLA in healthy donors. Study-level points and caveats: Cytomegalovirus status, reportedly, was diagnosed with high specificity and sensitivity by the classifier.

The PCR was carried out with 60 Vbeta primers and 13 Jbeta primers. Profiled with immunoSEQ multiplex PCR; TCRdb holds only in-frame clones, not every one. This table has under 200,000 clones, around 77% appearing once. The CDR3 totals 13 residues. Trimming took off 5 bases at V and 6 bases at J, with 11 bases between the two ends. The germline gives CDR1 MNHEY, CDR2 SMNVEV (reference sequence). With respect to this clone: Its specificity is unknown.

This cohort consisted of healthy bone marrow donors. The sequence was obtained from a woman in her twenties or thirties in good health and CMV-seropositive. The rearrangement uses TRBV27 and TRBJ1-5; TRBD1 is a possible D gene (6 bases). Material for sequencing was PBMCs. The CDR3 sequence is CASSPGVIQPQHF. In DNA form, the CDR3 reads TGTGCCAGCAGTCCAGGGGTTATTCAGCCCCAGCATTTT.